This entry concerns a single T cell receptor beta chain. Its antigen is not known. Repertoires were generated with immunoSEQ multiplex PCR, while TCRdb's copy carries only in-frame clones and drops some. The data contain 50,000 to 75,000 clones, approximately 77% of them singletons. This specimen belongs to a study of radiotherapy plus CTLA-4 blockade in lung cancer. Study as a whole: Objective response was observed in more than 15% of patients, and disease control in 30% to 40%. General study results and limits: In blood, tumor-derived TCR clones expanded after radiotherapy plus ipilimumab. Early clone dynamics of blood T cells, plus interferon-beta, reportedly predicted response best.

It was focal radiation plus CTLA-4 blockade with ipilimumab that patients with chemo-refractory metastatic non-small-cell lung cancer received. CDR3 length: 16 residues. The ends were cut back, 0 bases at V and 8 bases at J, with 19 bases in the middle. Germline V lookup: CDR1 LGHNA, CDR2 YSLEER. The specimen comprised peripheral blood, sampled from a patient treated with radiotherapy plus ipilimumab. The chain couples TRBV4-3 to TRBJ2-5; possibly TRBD2 for D (6 bases). The clonotype comes from a human donor with non-small cell lung cancer who had a complete response to radiotherapy plus ipilimumab. The CDR3: CASSQDFAGGEGTQYF. The CDR3 DNA follows: TGCGCCAGCAGCCAAGATTTTGCAGGCGGGGAAGGTACCCAGTACTTC.